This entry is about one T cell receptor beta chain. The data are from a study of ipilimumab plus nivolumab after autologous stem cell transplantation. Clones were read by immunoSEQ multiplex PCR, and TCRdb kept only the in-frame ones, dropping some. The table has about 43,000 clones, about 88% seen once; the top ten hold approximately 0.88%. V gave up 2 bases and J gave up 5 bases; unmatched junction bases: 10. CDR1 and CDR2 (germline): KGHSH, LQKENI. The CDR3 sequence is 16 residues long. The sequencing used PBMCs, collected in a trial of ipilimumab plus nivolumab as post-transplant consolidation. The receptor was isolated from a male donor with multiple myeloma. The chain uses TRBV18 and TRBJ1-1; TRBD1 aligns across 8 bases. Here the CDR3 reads CASSPGQGARRTEAFF. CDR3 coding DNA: TGTGCCAGCTCACCAGGGCAGGGGGCTAGGAGGACTGAAGCTTTCTTT.